The rows below give T cell receptor beta chains drawn from one sample of a study of cytomegalovirus exposure and HLA in healthy donors. Generated by immunoSEQ multiplex PCR, the TCRdb table keeps only in-frame clones and is missing some. The table shows 130,000 to 150,000 clones, with about nine tenths occurring only once. The sample taken for sequencing was PBMCs. The origin of the receptors is a man aged 18 to 35 in good health and CMV-seropositive. Both conserved end residues are part of each CDR3. The order of the fields is clone size, J gene, D gene, V gene, CDR3 protein, CDR3 DNA. A D gene is named only where the DNA matches it firmly. The size of a clone is reported for some rows only, either as once, few or many, or as a class for expanded clones.

size: .; J: TRBJ2-7; D: .; V: TRBV12-5; CDR3: CASGFREEQYF; DNA: TGTGCTAGTGGTTTTCGGGAGGAGCAGTACTTC
size: .; J: TRBJ1-1; D: .; V: TRBV5-4; CDR3: CASSLSGTGSDAFF; DNA: TGTGCCAGCAGCTTGAGTGGTACAGGGAGTGATGCTTTCTTT
size: .; J: TRBJ2-7; D: TRBD1; V: TRBV4-1; CDR3: CASSPLGQGYEQYF; DNA: TGCGCCAGCAGCCCTCTGGGACAGGGCTACGAGCAGTACTTC
size: .; J: TRBJ2-3; D: .; V: TRBV5-4; CDR3: CASSLTGGDTQYF; DNA: TGTGCCAGCAGCTTGACAGGTGGGGATACGCAGTATTTT
size: .; J: TRBJ2-5; D: .; V: TRBV5-1; CDR3: CASSWGGGNTIEETQYF; DNA: TGCGCCAGCAGTTGGGGGGGCGGCAATACGATTGAAGAGACCCAGTACTTC
size: .; J: TRBJ2-1; D: .; V: TRBV7-6; CDR3: CASSLFGSGNEQFF; DNA: TGTGCCAGCAGCTTATTCGGGTCGGGCAATGAGCAGTTCTTC
size: .; J: TRBJ1-1; D: .; V: TRBV6-1; CDR3: CASTEAEAFF; DNA: TGTGCCAGCACTGAGGCCGAAGCTTTCTTT
size: .; J: TRBJ2-7; D: TRBD1; V: TRBV28; CDR3: CASSSGQGVWEQYF; DNA: TGTGCCAGCAGTTCAGGACAGGGGGTTTGGGAGCAGTACTTC
size: .; J: TRBJ1-5; D: TRBD1; V: TRBV19; CDR3: CASSTLTGGGPQHF; DNA: TGTGCCAGTAGTACCTTGACAGGGGGGGGGCCCCAGCATTTT
size: .; J: TRBJ2-5; D: .; V: TRBV7-9; CDR3: CASSSVGRGQETQYF; DNA: TGTGCCAGCAGCTCCGTCGGACGGGGACAAGAGACCCAGTACTTC
size: .; J: TRBJ2-7; D: .; V: TRBV7-9; CDR3: CASVGTFYEQYF; DNA: TGTGCCAGCGTCGGTACGTTCTACGAGCAGTACTTC
size: .; J: TRBJ2-1; D: .; V: TRBV28; CDR3: CASSLSGELNNEQFF; DNA: TGTGCCAGCAGTTTATCTGGAGAGTTGAACAATGAGCAGTTCTTC
size: once; J: TRBJ2-1; D: TRBD2; V: TRBV19; CDR3: CASESPDYSGNPNEQFF; DNA: TGTGCCAGCGAATCCCCGGACTATAGCGGGAACCCCAATGAGCAGTTCTTC
size: .; J: TRBJ2-1; D: TRBD2; V: TRBV18; CDR3: CASSPPVLGRDEQFF; DNA: TGTGCCAGCTCACCTCCCGTCTTAGGGAGGGATGAGCAGTTCTTC
size: .; J: TRBJ2-1; D: TRBD2; V: TRBV11-3; CDR3: CASSLEGGSSYNEQFF; DNA: TGTGCCAGCAGCTTAGAGGGGGGGAGCTCCTACAATGAGCAGTTCTTC
size: .; J: TRBJ2-1; D: .; V: TRBV12-5; CDR3: CASGLVGRGPEQFF; DNA: TGTGCTAGTGGTTTGGTTGGCAGGGGACCCGAGCAGTTCTTC
size: once; J: TRBJ1-2; D: .; V: TRBV28; CDR3: CASIGTWGYTF; DNA: TGTGCCAGCATTGGGACATGGGGCTACACCTTC
size: .; J: TRBJ2-2; D: TRBD1; V: TRBV28; CDR3: CASSSSTGVANTGELFF; DNA: TGTGCCAGCAGTTCATCGACAGGGGTCGCGAACACCGGGGAGCTGTTTTTT
size: .; J: TRBJ2-2; D: .; V: TRBV7-9; CDR3: CASSLVLGAGELFF; DNA: TGTGCCAGCAGCTTAGTCTTGGGAGCCGGGGAGCTGTTTTTT